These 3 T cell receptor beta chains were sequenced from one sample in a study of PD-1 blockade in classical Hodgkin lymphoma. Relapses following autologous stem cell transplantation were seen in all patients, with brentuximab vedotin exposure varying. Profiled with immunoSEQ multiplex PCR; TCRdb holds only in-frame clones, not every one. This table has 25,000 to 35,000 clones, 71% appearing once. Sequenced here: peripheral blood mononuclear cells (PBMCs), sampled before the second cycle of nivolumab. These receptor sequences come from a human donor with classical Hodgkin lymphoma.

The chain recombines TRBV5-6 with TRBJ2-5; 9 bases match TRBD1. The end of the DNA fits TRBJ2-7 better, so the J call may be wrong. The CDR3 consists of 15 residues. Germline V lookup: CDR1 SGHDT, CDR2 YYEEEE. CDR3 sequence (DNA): TGTGCCAGCAGCTTCTCACAGGGGGCTCGGTACGAGCAGTACTTC. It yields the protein CASSFSQGARYEQYF.

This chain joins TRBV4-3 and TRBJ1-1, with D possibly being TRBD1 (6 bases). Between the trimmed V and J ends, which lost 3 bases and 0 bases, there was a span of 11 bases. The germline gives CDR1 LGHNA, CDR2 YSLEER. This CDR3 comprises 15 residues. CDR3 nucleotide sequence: TGCGCCAGCAGCCAGGGGGACACAGTGAACACTGAAGCTTTCTTT. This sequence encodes CASSQGDTVNTEAFF.

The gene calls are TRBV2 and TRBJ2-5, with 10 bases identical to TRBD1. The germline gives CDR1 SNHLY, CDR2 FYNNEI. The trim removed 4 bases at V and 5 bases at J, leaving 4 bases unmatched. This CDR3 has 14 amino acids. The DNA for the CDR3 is TGTGCCAGCAGTGGACAGGGGGCTTGGGAGACCCAGTACTTC. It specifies CASSGQGAWETQYF.